This T cell receptor beta chain stems from a study of beta chain features in type 1 diabetes. General study points: A definitive answer on HLA type influencing TCRB rearrangement was not reached here. Moderate yet significant TCRB CDR3 shortening was seen in Type 1 diabetes patients in all four CD4+ subsets. Possible PCR preference for shorter templates applied equally to patients and controls.

All of the isolated RNA was reverse transcribed, so expressed TCRB transcripts were sequenced. Sequenced naive, central memory and regulatory T cell samples produced an average of around 3.8 million reads. Produced via immunoSEQ multiplex PCR; TCRdb's table is partial and in-frame only. The table lists about 270,000 clones, roughly an eighth of them singletons. Purities in excess of 95% were seen in all sorted populations. Trimming removed 7 bases at V and 5 bases at J, with 14 bases between. The CDR3 is made up of 12 amino acids. Per the germline V gene, CDR1 is GTSNPN and CDR2 is SVGIG (reference sequence). Regarding this clone: Antigen: not known.

V and J are TRBV30 and TRBJ1-1, with a possible D match to TRBD1 (6 bases). This receptor was taken from a man aged 25-45 years with type 1 diabetes. The sample consisted of naive CD4+ T cells from blood. The CDR3 here is CASHRDPTEAFF. Here the CDR3 DNA reads TGTGCCTCCCACAGGGACCCGACTGAAGCTTTCTTT. The variable domain in full, with the rest retrieved from reference TRBV30 and TRBJ1-1, is SQTIHQWPATLVQPVGSPLSLECTVEGTSNPNLYWYRQAAGRGLQLLFYSVGIGQISSEVPQNLSASRPQDRQFILSSKKLLLSDSGFYLCASHRDPTEAFFGQGTRLTVV.